This T cell receptor beta chain was profiled in a study of shared clonotypes between healthy human individuals. Profiled with immunoSEQ multiplex PCR; TCRdb holds only in-frame clones, not every one. The table lists around 750,000 clones, around 72% of them singletons. Notes on this clone: Its antigen is not known.

The study's findings and limits: Since donors were few, the genetic and exposure-history diversity represented was limited.

The CDR3 runs 14 residues. CDR1 SGHKS and CDR2 YYEKEE come from the germline V gene (reference sequence). V lost 0 bases and J lost 1, with 7 bases in between. Sequencing was performed on memory CD4+ T cells sorted from blood. This sample's subset: CD45RA-negative fraction. The clonotype was recovered from a woman aged 30 to 39 in good health. This chain uses TRBV5-5 with TRBJ1-2; no firm D call. CDR3 DNA sequence: TGTGCCAGCAGCTTGGAACAGAATAACTATGGCTACACCTTC. Amino acids: CASSLEQNNYGYTF.